Listed here are 10 T cell receptor beta chains from one sample, sequenced in a study of control samples from healthy donors and cancer patients. Assay used: immunoSEQ multiplex PCR; TCRdb lists only in-frame clones, some missing. The data show 100,000 or so clones, under 90% seen once. Sequenced material: blood. The source is a woman aged 45-60 years in good health.

The chain employs TRBV24-1 and TRBJ2-1; the match to TRBD2 covers 12 bases. The CDR3 has 15 amino acids. Germline V gene lookup returns CDR1 KGHDR and CDR2 SFDVKD. The ends lost 7 bases at V and 5 bases at J; junction bases unmatched: 5. CDR3 DNA sequence: TGTGCCACCAGCAGGACTAGCGGGGTGAACAATGAGCAGTTCTTC. Its protein is CATSRTSGVNNEQFF.

This chain links TRBV5-4 with TRBJ1-2; a possible D gene is TRBD1 (5 bases). V was trimmed by 2 bases and J by 4 bases, leaving 9 bases between them. Germline CDR1 is SGHNT and CDR2 is YYREEE (reference sequence). This CDR3 region has 13 residues. The CDR3 DNA sequence: TGTGCCAGCAGCTTCGACGGGACCTATGGCTACACCTTC. Its translation is CASSFDGTYGYTF.

This chain joins TRBV11-3 and TRBJ1-6, with unresolved D. CDR1 and CDR2 from the germline V gene are SGHNT and YENEEA. The V end lost 4 bases, the J end lost 14 bases, and 12 bases lay between the germline ends. The CDR3 loop spans 12 amino acids. As DNA, the CDR3 is TGTGCCAGCAGCTACGAGCTTAGGGCCCTCCACTTT. Translating gives CASSYELRALHF.

The J gene is TRBJ2-2, the V gene TRBV11-3; D remains unclear. The CDR3 is 15 amino acids. Trimming took off 4 bases at V and 1 base at J, with 10 bases between the two ends. Per germline, CDR1 SGHNT and CDR2 YENEEA. This chain's CDR3 is CASSWNRLNTGELFF. For the CDR3, the DNA is TGTGCCAGCAGCTGGAATCGCCTGAACACCGGGGAGCTGTTTTTT.

The CDR3 here is CASSRQTTNEKLFF. CDR3 nucleotides: TGTGCCAGCAGCCGACAAACAACTAATGAAAAACTGTTTTTT. This chain connects TRBV3-1 (or the pseudogene TRBV3-2) to TRBJ1-4; D uncertain. The CDR3 runs 14 residues. Trimming took off 4 bases at V and 0 bases at J, with 6 bases between the two ends. CDR1 and CDR2 (germline): LGHDT, YNNKEL (reference sequence).

The chain recombines TRBV1 with TRBJ2-7; the listed D gene, TRBD1, was not tested against the DNA. TRBV1 is assigned pseudogene status. The CDR3 spans 16 residues. In nucleotides, the CDR3 is TGCACCAGCAGCCAAGATCTGGGCCATACCATCAGCGAGCAGTACTTC. This encodes CTSSQDLGHTISEQYF.

The chain has TRBV27 and TRBJ1-6; D may be TRBD1 (6 bases). There are 14 residues in the CDR3. CDR1 and CDR2 from the germline V gene are MNHEY and SMNVEV (reference sequence). V was cut by 7 bases and J by 9 bases, with 16 bases left in between. The DNA of the CDR3 is TGTGCCAGCAAGTGGTCGGGGGCGACTTCACCCCTCCACTTT. Its protein product is CASKWSGATSPLHF.

This chain connects TRBV10-2 to TRBJ1-3, with D possibly being TRBD1 (5 bases). Germline loops: CDR1 WSHSY, CDR2 SAAADI. Between the trimmed V and J ends, which lost 6 bases and 3 bases, there was a span of 18 bases. This CDR3 has 16 amino acids. CDR3 nucleotides: TGCGCCAGCAGCCTTCAGGGAGGGGCTTTTGGAAACACCATATATTTT. This sequence encodes CASSLQGGAFGNTIYF.

A note on this clone: This sample also contains other DNA sequences that code for the same CDR3. The chain has TRBV7-3 and TRBJ2-7, with D unresolved. V shed 2 bases and J shed 2 bases, with 7 bases lying between them. This CDR3 contains 13 residues. Per the germline V gene, CDR1 is SGHTA and CDR2 is FQGTGA. CDR3 protein: CASSLQGTYEQYF. CDR3 nucleotide sequence: TGTGCCAGCAGCTTACAAGGGACCTACGAGCAGTACTTC.

This clone was detected only a few times. V usage is TRBV4-2 and J usage is TRBJ2-7; 8 nucleotides agree with TRBD1. Germline CDR1 reads LGHNA; CDR2 reads YNFKEQ. Unmatched junction bases numbered 12, after V lost 2 bases and J lost 6 bases. There are 16 residues in the CDR3. The chain's CDR3 is CASSQRGQGTSGEQYF. The CDR3 coding sequence is TGTGCCAGCAGCCAACGCGGACAGGGCACCTCCGGCGAGCAGTACTTC.